Listed here is a single T cell receptor beta chain. Its target is unknown. Researchers took RNA transcripts and amplified the TCR beta CDR3 regions from them. The HTBI primer set drove a first-round RT-PCR of the TCR CDR3. From the multiplex PCR reads, TCRdb called clonotypes with MiXCR, one entry per CDR3 protein. The sample holds a few hundred thousand distinct CDR3 sequences, 40% to 55% seen once. This sample was included in a study of T cells in Graves' hyperthyroidism and ophthalmopathy. Study results and limitations: For ophthalmopathy, model prediction preceded onset by a median about 6.4 months. A model of 13 V-J pairs discriminated ophthalmopathy from stable hyperthyroidism. Appearing also in blood were most of the thyroid clonotypes expanded above 0.001.

This receptor was obtained from a woman between 18 and 29 years old with Graves' hyperthyroidism. The material sequenced was peripheral blood or thyroid tissue (not recorded which).

Here the CDR3 DNA reads TGTGCCAGCACGAGATTTCCGGGACAGGGGGTCTCACCCCTCCACTTT. Protein: CASTRFPGQGVSPLHF. The rearrangement joins TRBV2 to TRBJ1-6, with 11 positions matching TRBD1. The CDR3 is 16 residues long. V was pared by 7 bases and J by 10 bases, with 12 bases of the junction left unmatched. Germline loops: CDR1 SNHLY, CDR2 FYNNEI.